This T cell receptor beta chain derives from a study of early T cells in non-severe SARS-CoV-2 infection. Study-level background: The study sequenced bulk RNA from unsorted whole blood, with chains unpaired. Overall study results and limits: VDJdb matching, biased toward anti-spike CD8 responses, missed private and CD4 specificities.

As part of library construction, unique molecular identifiers were attached to individual cDNA molecules. TCRdb reanalysed the 5' RACE reads using MiXCR and keeps one entry per CDR3 protein. The repertoire holds about 77,000 distinct CDR3 sequences, more than 9% seen once, with about 5.3% in the top ten. This clonotype has a handful of counts. The antigen remains unidentified. The sequenced sample consisted of whole blood. The source is an adult who was a healthcare worker with PCR-confirmed SARS-CoV-2 infection or an uninfected control (not recorded which).

The chain's CDR3 is CASSPPLGEGNTIYF. DNA of the CDR3: TGTGCCAGCAGTCCCCCATTGGGGGAAGGAAACACCATATATTTT. This sequence joins TRBV28 and TRBJ1-3; possibly TRBD1 for D (5 bases). The CDR3 contains 15 residues. Deletions cut 5 bases from V and 4 bases from J, with 15 bases between. In germline, CDR1 is MDHEN, CDR2 SYDVKM.